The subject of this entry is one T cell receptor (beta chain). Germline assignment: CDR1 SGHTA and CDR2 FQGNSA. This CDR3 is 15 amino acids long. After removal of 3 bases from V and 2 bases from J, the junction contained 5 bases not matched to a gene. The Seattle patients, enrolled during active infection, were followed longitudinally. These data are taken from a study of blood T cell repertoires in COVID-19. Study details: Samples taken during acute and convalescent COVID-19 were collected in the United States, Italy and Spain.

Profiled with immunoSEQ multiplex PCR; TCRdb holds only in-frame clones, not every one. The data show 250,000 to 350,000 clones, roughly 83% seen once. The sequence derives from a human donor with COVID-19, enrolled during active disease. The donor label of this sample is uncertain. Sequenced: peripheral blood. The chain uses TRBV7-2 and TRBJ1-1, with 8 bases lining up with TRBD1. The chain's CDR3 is CASSFGDRRNTEAFF. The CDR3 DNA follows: TGTGCCAGCAGCTTCGGGGACAGGAGAAACACTGAAGCTTTCTTT. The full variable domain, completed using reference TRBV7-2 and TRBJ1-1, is GAGVSQSPSNKVTEKGKDVELRCDPISGHTALYWYRQSLGQGLEFLIYFQGNSAPDKSGLPSDRFSAERTGGSVSTLTIQRTQQEDSAVYLCASSFGDRRNTEAFFGQGTRLTVV.